This is a list of T cell receptor beta chains from one sample in a study of blood T cell repertoires in COVID-19. Some clones are missing from TCRdb's copy, which holds only in-frame ones; the method was immunoSEQ multiplex PCR. The data show more than 95,000 clones, around 85% seen once. Sequenced input: peripheral blood. All receptors derive from a woman of 80 years or more with active or convalescent COVID-19. CDR3s include the opening cysteine and the closing phenylalanine or tryptophan. D genes are given only for firm matches. Part of the rows lack a size; the others show once, few, many or a class for expanded clones.

>.|.|TRBJ2-1|TRBV19|15
CASSIRLALYNEQFF
TGTGCCAGTAGTATCCGTCTAGCGCTATACAATGAGCAGTTCTTC
>.|.|TRBJ2-7|TRBV7-9|14
CASSSGDHNYEQYF
TGTGCCAGCAGCTCGGGGGACCACAACTACGAGCAGTACTTC
>.|.|TRBJ2-7|TRBV7-8|14
CASSARQDSYEQYF
TGTGCCAGCAGCGCCAGACAGGACTCCTACGAGCAGTACTTC
>.|.|TRBJ2-7|TRBV12-5|16
CASGLVTSTVPYEQYF
TGTGCTAGTGGTTTGGTAACCTCTACGGTGCCCTACGAGCAGTACTTC
>TRBD1|.|TRBJ2-3|TRBV4-1|15
CASSQVRQGADTQYF
TGCGCCAGCAGCCAAGTTCGACAGGGAGCAGATACGCAGTATTTT
>.|few|TRBJ1-1|TRBV19|13
CASTRDIPTEAFF
TGTGCCAGTACCAGGGACATACCGACTGAAGCTTTCTTT
>.|.|TRBJ1-2|TRBV7-2|15
CASSLGGRPNYGYTF
TGTGCCAGCAGCTTAGGAGGGCGTCCTAACTATGGCTACACCTTC
>TRBD2|.|TRBJ2-3|TRBV6-1|15
CASSEVLAGRDTQYF
TGTGCCAGCAGTGAAGTCCTAGCGGGGAGAGATACGCAGTATTTT
>TRBD1|.|TRBJ1-1|TRBV5-5|14
CASSLPGGLNEAFF
TGTGCCAGCAGCTTGCCAGGGGGATTAAACGAAGCTTTCTTT
>TRBD1|.|TRBJ1-1|TRBV9|15
CASSVMDRGDTEAFF
TGTGCCAGCAGCGTAATGGACAGGGGGGACACTGAAGCTTTCTTT
>.|.|TRBJ2-1|TRBV7-9|15
CASSILAVLYNEQFF
TGTGCCAGCAGCATCCTAGCAGTTCTCTACAATGAGCAGTTCTTC
>TRBD1|.|TRBJ2-7|TRBV5-4|14
CASSSGQGAGEQYF
TGTGCCAGCAGCTCGGGACAGGGGGCAGGCGAGCAGTACTTC
>.|once|TRBJ1-2|TRBV6-5|14
CASIRQDAVGGYTF
TGTGCCAGCATTAGACAGGACGCTGTCGGTGGCTACACCTTC
>.|.|TRBJ2-2|TRBV3-1/TRBV3-2|16
CASSQDVRVGTGELFF
TGTGCCAGCAGCCAAGATGTCCGGGTAGGTACCGGGGAGCTGTTTTTT
>.|.|TRBJ1-2|TRBV28|13
CASSLRRNYGYTF
TGTGCCAGCAGCCTTAGGAGGAACTATGGCTACACCTTC
>TRBD2|.|TRBJ2-5|TRBV28|17
CASRLTGAGVGQETQYF
TGTGCCAGCAGACTTACTGGGGCGGGGGTTGGTCAAGAGACCCAGTACTTC